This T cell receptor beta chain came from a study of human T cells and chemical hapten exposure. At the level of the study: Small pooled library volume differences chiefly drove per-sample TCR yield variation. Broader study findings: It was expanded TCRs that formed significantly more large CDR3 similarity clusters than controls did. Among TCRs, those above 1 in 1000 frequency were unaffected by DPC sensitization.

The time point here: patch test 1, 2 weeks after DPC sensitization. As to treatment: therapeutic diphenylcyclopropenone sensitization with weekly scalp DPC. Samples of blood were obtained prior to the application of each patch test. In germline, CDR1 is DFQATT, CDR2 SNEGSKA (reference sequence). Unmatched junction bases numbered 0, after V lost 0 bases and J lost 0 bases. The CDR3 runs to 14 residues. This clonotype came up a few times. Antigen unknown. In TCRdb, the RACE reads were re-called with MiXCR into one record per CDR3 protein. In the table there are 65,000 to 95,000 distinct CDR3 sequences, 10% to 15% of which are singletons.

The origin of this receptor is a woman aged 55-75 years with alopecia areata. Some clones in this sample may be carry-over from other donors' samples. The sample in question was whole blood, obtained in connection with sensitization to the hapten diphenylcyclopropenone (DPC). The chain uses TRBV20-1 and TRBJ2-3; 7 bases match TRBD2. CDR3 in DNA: TGCAGTGCTAGAGAGGGGGGGAGCACAGATACGCAGTATTTT. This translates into CSAREGGSTDTQYF.